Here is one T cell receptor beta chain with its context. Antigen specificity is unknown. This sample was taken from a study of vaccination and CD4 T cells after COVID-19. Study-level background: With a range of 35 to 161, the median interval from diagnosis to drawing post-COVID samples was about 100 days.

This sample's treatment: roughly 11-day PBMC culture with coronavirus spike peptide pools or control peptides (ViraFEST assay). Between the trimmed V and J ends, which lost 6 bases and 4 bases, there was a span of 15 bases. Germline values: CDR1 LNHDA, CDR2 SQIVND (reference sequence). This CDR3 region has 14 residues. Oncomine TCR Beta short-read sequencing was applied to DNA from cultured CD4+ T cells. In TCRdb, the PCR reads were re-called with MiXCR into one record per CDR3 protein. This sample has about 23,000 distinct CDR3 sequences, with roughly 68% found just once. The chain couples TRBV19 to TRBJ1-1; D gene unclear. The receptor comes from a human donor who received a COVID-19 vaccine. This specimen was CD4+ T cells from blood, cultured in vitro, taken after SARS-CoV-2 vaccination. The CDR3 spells CASRVGGGSTEAFF. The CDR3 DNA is TGTGCCAGTAGGGTAGGTGGCGGGAGCACTGAAGCTTTCTTT.